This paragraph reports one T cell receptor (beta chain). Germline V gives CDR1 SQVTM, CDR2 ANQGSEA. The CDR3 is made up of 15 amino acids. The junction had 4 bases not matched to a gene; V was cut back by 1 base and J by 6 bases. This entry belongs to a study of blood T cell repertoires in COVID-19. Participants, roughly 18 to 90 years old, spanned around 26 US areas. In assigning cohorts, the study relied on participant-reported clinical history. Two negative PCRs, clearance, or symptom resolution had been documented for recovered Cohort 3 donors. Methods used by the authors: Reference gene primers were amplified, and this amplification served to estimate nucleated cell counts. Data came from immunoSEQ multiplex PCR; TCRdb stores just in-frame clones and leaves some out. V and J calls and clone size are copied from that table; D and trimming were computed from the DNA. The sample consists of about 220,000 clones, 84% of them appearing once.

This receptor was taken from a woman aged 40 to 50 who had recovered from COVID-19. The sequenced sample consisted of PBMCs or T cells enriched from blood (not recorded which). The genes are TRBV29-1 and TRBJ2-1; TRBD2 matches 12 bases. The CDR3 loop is CSVEGLAGVFNEQFF. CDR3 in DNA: TGCAGCGTTGAAGGACTAGCGGGAGTCTTCAATGAGCAGTTCTTC.